This T cell receptor beta chain was recovered during a study of response to subunit inactivated influenza vaccine. TCRdb ran MiXCR on the RT-PCR reads and lists one entry per CDR3 protein. The data contain over 650,000 distinct CDR3 sequences, about 18% of them singletons. The V gene end was trimmed by 0 bases and the J gene end by 3 bases; junction bases not matched to a gene: 2. This CDR3 comprises 14 residues. CDR1 and CDR2 from the germline V gene are ENHRY and SYGVKD. Study results and caveats: The study's authors posited that every seasonal influenza vaccination enlists few new T cells.

This clonotype was recorded a few times. Its specificity is not known. The gene calls are TRBV10-3 and TRBJ2-7; TRBD1 aligns across 7 bases. This sample comprised PBMCs from blood, obtained roughly 5 days after vaccination. The receptor was derived from a man between 45 and 60 years old who received an inactivated influenza vaccine. The CDR3 sequence is CAISESGQFYEQYF. CDR3 sequence (DNA): TGTGCCATCAGTGAGTCGGGACAGTTCTACGAGCAGTACTTC.